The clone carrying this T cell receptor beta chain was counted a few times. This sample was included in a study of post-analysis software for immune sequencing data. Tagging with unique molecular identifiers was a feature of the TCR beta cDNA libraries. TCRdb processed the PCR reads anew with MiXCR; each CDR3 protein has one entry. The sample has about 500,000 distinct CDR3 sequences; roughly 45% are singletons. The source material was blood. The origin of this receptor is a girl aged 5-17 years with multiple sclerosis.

CDR3 nucleotide sequence: TGCAGTGCTAGAGATCCCGGGACAAGTACCTACAATGAGCAGTTCTTC. Residues: CSARDPGTSTYNEQFF. V usage is TRBV20-1 and J usage is TRBJ2-1; D may be TRBD1 (6 bases). Trimming left V 0 bases short and J 2 bases short, with 14 bases between. The CDR3 spans 16 residues. CDR1 and CDR2 (germline): DFQATT, SNEGSKA (reference sequence).